The 20 T cell receptor beta chains presented below share a single source sample, sequenced in a study of blood T cell repertoires in COVID-19. Method: immunoSEQ multiplex PCR; TCRdb's copy keeps in-frame clones and lacks some. The sample gives some 28,000 clones, 70% to 90% of which show up once; 9.3% is in the top ten. Sequences were obtained from peripheral blood. Source of these receptors: a human donor in a cohort sampled during active COVID-19.

The chain carries TRBV7-2 and TRBJ2-2; unclear D gene. V was shortened by 3 bases and J by 6 bases, with 5 bases between the two germline ends. The CDR3 runs to 12 residues. Germline lookup yields CDR1 SGHTA and CDR2 FQGNSA. CDR3 sequence reads: CASSFGPGELFF. The CDR3 DNA is TGTGCCAGCAGCTTCGGTCCCGGGGAGCTGTTTTTT.

This chain joins TRBV19 and TRBJ2-3; TRBD1 agrees at 7 bases. The CDR3 is 19 residues long. Germline-derived CDR1 and CDR2 are LNHDA and SQIVND (reference sequence). V lost 7 bases, J lost 0 bases, and 19 bases stayed unmatched. CDR3 coding DNA: TGTGCCAGTACCCAAACCTCAGTGAGGGGGCTCCTGAGCACAGATACGCAGTATTTT. Its translation: CASTQTSVRGLLSTDTQYF. Complete variable domain (other parts from reference TRBV19 and TRBJ2-3): DGGITQSPKYLFRKEGQNVTLSCEQNLNHDAMYWYRQDPGQGLRLIYYSQIVNDFQKGDIAEGYSVSREKKESFPLTVTSAQKNPTAFYLCASTQTSVRGLLSTDTQYFGPGTRLTVL.

This chain uses TRBV29-1 with TRBJ1-2; D is possibly TRBD1 (6 bases). The CDR3 is made up of 12 amino acids. Germline values: CDR1 SQVTM, CDR2 ANQGSEA. Trimming removed 7 bases at V and 4 bases at J, with 13 bases between. As DNA, the CDR3 is TGCAGCGCCGGTTGGGACATCTATGGCTACACCTTC. Translating gives CSAGWDIYGYTF.

V is TRBV15 and J is TRBJ2-1; D unresolved. Germline V gives CDR1 LNHNV, CDR2 YYDKDF (reference sequence). The length of the CDR3 is 13 residues. V was shortened by 0 bases and J by 8 bases, with 8 bases between the two germline ends. CDR3 residues: CATSRDFQDEQFF. CDR3 coding DNA: TGTGCCACCAGCAGAGATTTTCAGGATGAGCAGTTCTTC.

This clone was observed a single time. The J gene is TRBJ2-1, the V gene TRBV24-1, with 8 bases identical to TRBD2. The CDR3 runs 14 residues. V shed 5 bases and J 3 bases; nucleotides not matched to a gene: 2. Germline CDR1 and CDR2: KGHDR and SFDVKD. The chain's CDR3 is CATSAGGNYNEQFF. CDR3 nucleotide sequence: TGTGCCACCAGTGCGGGGGGGAACTACAATGAGCAGTTCTTC.

The V call is TRBV3-1 (or the pseudogene TRBV3-2), the J call TRBJ1-3, with D tentatively TRBD1 (5 bases). Germline loops: CDR1 LGHDT, CDR2 YNNKEL (reference sequence). CDR3 length equals 14 residues. Trimming left V 3 bases short and J 2 bases short, with 8 bases between. The CDR3 DNA sequence: TGTGCCAGCAGCCAGGGGGGACCTGGAAACACCATATATTTT. As protein: CASSQGGPGNTIYF.

V usage is TRBV27 and J usage is TRBJ2-1; TRBD2 agrees at 8 bases. Germline V gene lookup returns CDR1 MNHEY and CDR2 SMNVEV (reference sequence). The ends lost 5 bases at V and 8 bases at J; junction bases unmatched: 14. This CDR3 has 16 residues. CDR3 region: CASSQSYSGENDEQFF. CDR3 sequence (DNA): TGTGCCAGCAGTCAGTCCTATAGCGGGGAGAATGATGAGCAGTTCTTC.

Turning to this clone: The germline gene is not matched at one end of the junction; a read error may be the cause. The gene calls are TRBV7-7 and TRBJ2-1, with TRBD1 matching over 9 bases. The CDR3 is 15 amino acids. The V gene's germline CDR1 is SSHAT and CDR2 FNYEAQ (reference sequence). The CDR3 DNA sequence: TGTGCTAGCAGCAATGGGGACAGGGCACACAATGAGCAGTTCTTC. This codes for CASSNGDRAHNEQFF.

CDR3 amino acids: CASSQDPAPTYEQYF. The CDR3 nucleotides read TGTGCCAGCAGCCAAGATCCAGCGCCAACCTACGAGCAGTACTTC. This chain links TRBV4-2 with TRBJ2-7; D remains unclear. Germline V gene data show CDR1 as LGHNA and CDR2 as YNFKEQ. The CDR3 loop spans 15 amino acids. Between the trimmed V and J ends, which lost 0 bases and 2 bases, there was a span of 11 bases.

The chain joins TRBV7-2 to TRBJ2-5; 12 bases agree with TRBD2. Trimming cost V 1 base and J 5 bases; bases outside gene matches: 11. The CDR3 has 18 residues. CDR1 and CDR2 from the germline V gene are SGHTA and FQGNSA. Here the CDR3 DNA reads TGTGCCAGCAGCTTAGGTACACTAGCGGGGGGCCGGAGGGAGACCCAGTACTTC. Translation gives CASSLGTLAGGRRETQYF.

The chain is built from TRBV10-1 and TRBJ1-4; TRBD1 matches 10 bases. CDR1 is WNHNN, CDR2 SYGVQD, per germline (reference sequence). Germline trimming cut 7 bases from V and 7 bases from J; bases unmatched to any gene: 6. The CDR3 contains 14 residues. CDR3 nucleotide sequence: TGCGCCAGCATAGACGACAGGGGGCTTGAAAAACTGTTTTTT. Translation gives CASIDDRGLEKLFF.

J is TRBJ2-5 and V is TRBV5-3, with 8 positions matching TRBD2. TRBV5-3 belongs to the ORF category, with a function that is uncertain. The CDR3 length is 15 residues. Trimming at V came to 6 bases and at J to 1 base, leaving 8 bases not matched to a gene. CDR3 in amino acids: CARITSGVGQETQYF. In DNA form, the CDR3 reads TGTGCCAGAATTACTAGCGGAGTGGGCCAAGAGACCCAGTACTTC.

This clone was seen a single time. The chain joins TRBV3-1 (or the pseudogene TRBV3-2) to TRBJ1-2; the match to TRBD1 covers 9 bases. The CDR3 is 15 amino acids. V lost 5 bases and J lost 6; bases outside the gene matches: 10. Germline V gene lookup returns CDR1 LGHDT and CDR2 YNNKEL (reference sequence). The CDR3 region is CASSGPDRGAHGYTF. The CDR3 nucleotides read TGTGCCAGCAGCGGGCCAGACAGGGGGGCTCATGGCTACACCTTC.

The chain joins TRBV19 to TRBJ1-1, with D unclear. V lost 7 bases and J lost 2, with 14 bases in between. CDR1 and CDR2 from the germline V gene are LNHDA and SQIVND (reference sequence). The CDR3 loop spans 14 amino acids. The CDR3 bases are TGTGCCAGTACCATGGCGGGTGGAAACACTGAAGCTTTCTTT. This sequence encodes CASTMAGGNTEAFF.

This chain uses TRBV11-2 with TRBJ2-2, with a tentative D call TRBD1 (6 bases). The ends were cut back, 6 bases at V and 8 bases at J, with 13 bases in the middle. The CDR3 sequence is 13 residues long. Germline V CDR1 and CDR2: SGHAT, FQNNGV. This CDR3 is CASSSGVVGELFF. CDR3 in DNA: TGTGCCAGCAGTTCAGGGGTGGTGGGGGAGCTGTTTTTT. Full variable domain (rest looked up from reference TRBV11-2 and TRBJ2-2): EAGVAQSPRYKIIEKRQSVAFWCNPISGHATLYWYQQILGQGPKLLIQFQNNGVVDDSQLPKDRFSAERLKGVDSTLKIQPAKLEDSAVYLCASSSGVVGELFFGEGSRLTVL.

The chain has TRBV12-3 or TRBV12-4 and TRBJ2-5; perhaps TRBD2 as D (6 bases). Trimming took off 3 bases at V and 5 bases at J, with 10 bases between the two ends. The CDR3 is 13 amino acids. The CDR3 nucleotides read TGTGCCAGCAGTTTTTTGGAGGGGGAGACCCAGTACTTC. Residues: CASSFLEGETQYF.

The genes are TRBV7-2 and TRBJ2-2; TRBD2 agrees at 7 bases. CDR1 and CDR2 (germline): SGHTA, FQGNSA. V dropped 7 bases and J dropped 7; count of bases not matched to a gene: 18. The CDR3 loop spans 17 amino acids. CDR3 residues: CASTGGYTGTKNGELFF. The CDR3 coding sequence is TGTGCCAGCACCGGGGGATACACCGGGACTAAGAACGGGGAGCTGTTTTTT.

The chain links TRBV6-1 to TRBJ1-1, with D perhaps matching TRBD1 (5 bases). The length of the CDR3 is 15 residues. The V and J ends lost 3 bases and 1 base respectively, with 12 bases between them. Germline assignment: CDR1 MNHNS and CDR2 SASEGT. CDR3 DNA sequence: TGTGCCAGCAGTGAGGAGGGACCGAGGAACACTGAAGCTTTCTTT. Amino acids: CASSEEGPRNTEAFF.

J is TRBJ2-3 and V is TRBV9; weak D call: TRBD2 (7 bases). The CDR3 has 15 amino acids. The ends were cut back, 0 bases at V and 2 bases at J, with 10 bases in the middle. Germline V lookup: CDR1 SGDLS, CDR2 YYNGEE. The CDR3, as DNA: TGTGCCAGCAGCGTAGATGGGGGGGCCACAGATACGCAGTATTTT. Translation: CASSVDGGATDTQYF.

This chain uses TRBV29-1 with TRBJ2-3, with D hard to call. V was trimmed by 6 bases and J by 5 bases, leaving 15 bases between them. The germline CDR1 and CDR2 sequences are SQVTM and ANQGSEA. The CDR3 sequence is 13 residues long. CDR3 sequence reads: CSVARSPGDTQYF. DNA for the CDR3: TGCAGCGTCGCTCGTAGTCCGGGAGATACGCAGTATTTT.